These 8 T cell receptor beta chains originate from one sample sequenced in a study of blood T cell repertoires in COVID-19. Profiled with immunoSEQ multiplex PCR; TCRdb holds only in-frame clones, not every one. Counted here are around 250,000 clones, 80% to 85% occurring once; the ten biggest clones make up 1.5%. Sequenced material: peripheral blood. These receptors all stem from a woman aged 40 to 50 who had recovered from COVID-19.

The rearrangement links TRBV6-5 to TRBJ2-5; TRBD2 matches 7 bases. This CDR3 comprises 14 residues. V gave up 5 bases and J gave up 1 base; unmatched junction bases: 4. In germline, CDR1 is MNHEY, CDR2 SVGAGI. The CDR3, as DNA: TGTGCCAGCAGTCACGGGACTACCCAAGAGACCCAGTACTTC. It encodes CASSHGTTQETQYF.

The rearrangement joins TRBV7-7 to TRBJ2-7; no definite D call. The CDR3 has 14 residues. V shed 5 bases and J shed 1 base, with 12 bases lying between them. Germline V gives CDR1 SSHAT, CDR2 FNYEAQ (reference sequence). As DNA, the CDR3 is TGTGCCAGCAGCCCCTCCTATGGTTCCTACGAGCAGTACTTC. Amino acids: CASSPSYGSYEQYF.

J is TRBJ1-2 and V is TRBV28, with 7 nucleotides matching TRBD1. After removal of 2 bases from V and 13 bases from J, the junction contained 7 bases not matched to a gene. The CDR3 spans 12 residues. The germline CDR1 and CDR2 sequences are MDHEN and SYDVKM. DNA for the CDR3: TGTGCCAGCAGTTTAAGCGGAACAGGGGTCACCTTC. The encoded protein is CASSLSGTGVTF.

The chain links TRBV5-1 to TRBJ2-2; 9 positions agree with TRBD2. Germline V CDR1 and CDR2: SGHRS, YFSETQ. CDR3 length: 14 amino acids. The V gene end was trimmed by 3 bases and the J gene end by 7 bases; junction bases not matched to a gene: 4. The CDR3 DNA is TGCGCCAGCAGCTGGACTAGCGAGGGCGGGGAGCTGTTTTTT. The encoded protein is CASSWTSEGGELFF. Using reference TRBV5-1 and TRBJ2-2 for the parts outside the CDR3, the full variable domain is KAGVTQTPRYLIKTRGQQVTLSCSPISGHRSVSWYQQTPGQGLQFLFEYFSETQRNKGNFPGRFSGRQFSNSRSEMNVSTLELGDSALYLCASSWTSEGGELFFGEGSRLTVL.

The chain couples TRBV18 to TRBJ1-1; TRBD1 is a possible D gene (5 bases). The V gene's germline CDR1 is KGHSH and CDR2 LQKENI. This CDR3 comprises 15 residues. The V and J ends lost 1 base and 4 bases respectively, with 13 bases between them. CDR3: CASSPQDSSGTEAFF. CDR3 coding DNA: TGTGCCAGCTCACCACAAGACAGCTCGGGCACTGAAGCTTTCTTT.

This chain links TRBV6-5 with TRBJ1-2; 10 bases are a match to TRBD1. The CDR3 consists of 12 residues. V lost 11 bases and J lost 6; bases outside the gene matches: 6. Germline-derived CDR1 and CDR2 are MNHEY and SVGAGI. CDR3 sequence reads: CAGDRGPHGYTF. DNA of the CDR3: TGTGCCGGCGACAGGGGGCCCCATGGCTACACCTTC.

V is TRBV7-2 and J is TRBJ2-6, with D unresolved. The germline V and J ends were trimmed by 2 bases and 0 bases, with 11 bases remaining between them. Germline V CDR1 and CDR2: SGHTA, FQGNSA. This CDR3 contains 17 residues. This CDR3 is CASSLLERYSGANVLTF. CDR3 in DNA: TGTGCCAGCAGCTTACTTGAACGGTACTCTGGGGCCAACGTCCTGACTTTC.

A few counts support this clone. V gene TRBV27 combines with J gene TRBJ1-2, with D possibly being TRBD1 (5 bases). Germline V gene lookup returns CDR1 MNHEY and CDR2 SMNVEV (reference sequence). Trimming removed 5 bases from V and 4 bases from J, with 17 bases in between. This CDR3 contains 15 residues. The CDR3 loop reads CASSPQGLTGYGYTF. For the CDR3, the DNA is TGTGCCAGCAGTCCGCAGGGACTGACGGGCTATGGCTACACCTTC.